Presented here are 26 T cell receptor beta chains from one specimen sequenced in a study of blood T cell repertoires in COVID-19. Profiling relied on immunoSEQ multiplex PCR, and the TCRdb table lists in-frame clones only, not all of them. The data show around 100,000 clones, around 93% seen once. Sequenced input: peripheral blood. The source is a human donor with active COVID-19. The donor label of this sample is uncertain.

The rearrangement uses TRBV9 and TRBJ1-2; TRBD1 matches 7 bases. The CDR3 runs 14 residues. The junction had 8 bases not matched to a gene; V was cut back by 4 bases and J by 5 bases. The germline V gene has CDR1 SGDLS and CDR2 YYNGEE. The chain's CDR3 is CASSSTGTAYGYTF. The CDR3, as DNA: TGTGCCAGCAGCTCCACCGGGACAGCATATGGCTACACCTTC. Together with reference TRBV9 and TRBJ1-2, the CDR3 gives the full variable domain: DSGVTQTPKHLITATGQRVTLRCSPRSGDLSVYWYQQSLDQGLQFLIQYYNGEERAKGNILERFSAQQFPDLHSELNLSSLELGDSALYFCASSSTGTAYGYTFGSGTRLTVV.

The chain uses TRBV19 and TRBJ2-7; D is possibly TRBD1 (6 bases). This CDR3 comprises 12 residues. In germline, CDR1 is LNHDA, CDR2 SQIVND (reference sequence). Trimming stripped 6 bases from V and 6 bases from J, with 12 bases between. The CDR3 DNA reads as TGTGCCAGTAGAAGTTCAGGGGTCGAGCAGTACTTC. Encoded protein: CASRSSGVEQYF.

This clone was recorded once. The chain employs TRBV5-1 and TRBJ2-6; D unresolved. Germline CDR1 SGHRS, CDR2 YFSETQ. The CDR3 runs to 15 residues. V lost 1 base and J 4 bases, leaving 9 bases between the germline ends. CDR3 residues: CASSLSVGGANVLTF. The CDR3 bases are TGCGCCAGCAGCTTGAGCGTTGGCGGGGCCAACGTCCTGACTTTC.

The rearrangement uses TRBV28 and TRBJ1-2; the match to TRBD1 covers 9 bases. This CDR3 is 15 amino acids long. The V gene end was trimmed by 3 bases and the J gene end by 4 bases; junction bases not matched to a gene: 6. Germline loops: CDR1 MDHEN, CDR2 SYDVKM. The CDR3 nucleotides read TGTGCCAGCAGTTTGACGGGACAGGGATTCTATGGCTACACCTTC. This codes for CASSLTGQGFYGYTF.

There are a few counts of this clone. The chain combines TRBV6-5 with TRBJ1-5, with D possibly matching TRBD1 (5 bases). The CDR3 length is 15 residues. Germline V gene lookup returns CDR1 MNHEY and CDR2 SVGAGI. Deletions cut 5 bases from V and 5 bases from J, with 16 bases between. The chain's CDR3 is CASSKTQGLHQPQHF. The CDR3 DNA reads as TGTGCCAGCAGTAAGACCCAGGGCCTTCATCAGCCCCAGCATTTT.

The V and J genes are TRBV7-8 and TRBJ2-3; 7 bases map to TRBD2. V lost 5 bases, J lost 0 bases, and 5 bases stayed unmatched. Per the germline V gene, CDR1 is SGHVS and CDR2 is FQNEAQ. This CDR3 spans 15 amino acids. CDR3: CASSTGTTSTDTQYF. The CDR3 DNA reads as TGTGCCAGCAGCACGGGGACTACTAGCACAGATACGCAGTATTTT.

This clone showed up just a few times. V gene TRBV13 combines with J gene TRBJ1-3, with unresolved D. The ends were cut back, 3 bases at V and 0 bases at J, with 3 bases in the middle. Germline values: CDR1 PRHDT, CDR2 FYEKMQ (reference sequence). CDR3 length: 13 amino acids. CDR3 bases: TGTGCCAGCAGCTTGTACTCTGGAAACACCATATATTTT. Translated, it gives CASSLYSGNTIYF.

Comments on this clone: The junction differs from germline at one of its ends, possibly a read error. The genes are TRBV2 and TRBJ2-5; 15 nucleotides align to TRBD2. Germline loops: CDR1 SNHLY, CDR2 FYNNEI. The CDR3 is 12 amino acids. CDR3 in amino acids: CASKGLAGGTDF. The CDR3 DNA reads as TGTGCCAGCAAGGGACTAGCGGGGGGAACCGACTTC.

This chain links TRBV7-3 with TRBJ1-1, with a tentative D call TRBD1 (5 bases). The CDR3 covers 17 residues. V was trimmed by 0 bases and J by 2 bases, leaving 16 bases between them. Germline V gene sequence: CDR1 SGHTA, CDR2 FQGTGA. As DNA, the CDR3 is TGTGCCAGCAGCTTAACGAGAATCGGCCAGGGAAACACTGAAGCTTTCTTT. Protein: CASSLTRIGQGNTEAFF.

CDR3 in DNA: TGTGCCAGCAGAAGACTAGCGGGGGGGTCGAACACCGGGGAGCTGTTTTTT. The encoded protein is CASRRLAGGSNTGELFF. The V call is TRBV2, the J call TRBJ2-2, with TRBD2 matching 14 bases. With V trimmed by 6 bases and J by 0 bases, 3 bases remained unmatched. This CDR3 is 17 amino acids long. The germline CDR1 and CDR2 sequences are SNHLY and FYNNEI.

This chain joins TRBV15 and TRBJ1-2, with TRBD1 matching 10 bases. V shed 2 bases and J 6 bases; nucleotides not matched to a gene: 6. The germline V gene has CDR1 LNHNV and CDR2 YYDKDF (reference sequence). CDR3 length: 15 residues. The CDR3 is CATSRRTGGEDGYTF. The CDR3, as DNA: TGTGCCACCAGCAGAAGGACAGGGGGGGAGGATGGCTACACCTTC.

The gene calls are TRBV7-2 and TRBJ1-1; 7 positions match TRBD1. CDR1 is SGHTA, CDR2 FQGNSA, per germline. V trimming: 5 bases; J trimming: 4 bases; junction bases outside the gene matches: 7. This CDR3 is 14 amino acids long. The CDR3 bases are TGTGCCAGCAGCCCCCAGACAGGGCGCACTGAAGCTTTCTTT. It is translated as CASSPQTGRTEAFF. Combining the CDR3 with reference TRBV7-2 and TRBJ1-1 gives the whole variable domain GAGVSQSPSNKVTEKGKDVELRCDPISGHTALYWYRQSLGQGLEFLIYFQGNSAPDKSGLPSDRFSAERTGGSVSTLTIQRTQQEDSAVYLCASSPQTGRTEAFFGQGTRLTVV.

The CDR3 loop reads CASRQRGQVGEQYF. CDR3 coding DNA: TGCGCCAGCAGGCAGAGGGGACAGGTGGGGGAGCAGTACTTC. The chain carries TRBV5-1 and TRBJ2-7; TRBD1 agrees at 8 bases. The CDR3 extends over 14 amino acids. Per germline, CDR1 SGHRS and CDR2 YFSETQ. The V and J ends lost 5 bases and 7 bases, in that order; junction bases with no gene match: 11.

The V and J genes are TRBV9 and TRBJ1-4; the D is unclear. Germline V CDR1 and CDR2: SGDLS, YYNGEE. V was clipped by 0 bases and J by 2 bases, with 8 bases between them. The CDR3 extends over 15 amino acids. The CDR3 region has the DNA TGTGCCAGCAGCGTAGGAGGCGGCACTAATGAAAAACTGTTTTTT. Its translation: CASSVGGGTNEKLFF.

CDR3 sequence (DNA): TGTGCCATCAGTGAGTTGCGGGGGGCCGACACCGGGGAGCTGTTTTTT. This encodes CAISELRGADTGELFF. The rearrangement joins TRBV10-3 to TRBJ2-2; 8 positions agree with TRBD2. The V gene end was trimmed by 1 base and the J gene end by 3 bases; junction bases not matched to a gene: 4. The CDR3 extends over 16 amino acids. The germline V gene encodes CDR1 ENHRY and CDR2 SYGVKD.

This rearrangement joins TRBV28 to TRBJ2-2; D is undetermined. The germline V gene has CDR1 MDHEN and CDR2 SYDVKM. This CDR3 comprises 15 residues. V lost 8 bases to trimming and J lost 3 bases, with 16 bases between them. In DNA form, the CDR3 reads TGTGCCAGCGCCCTACTGGAGCGTCACACCGGGGAGCTGTTTTTT. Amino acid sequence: CASALLERHTGELFF.

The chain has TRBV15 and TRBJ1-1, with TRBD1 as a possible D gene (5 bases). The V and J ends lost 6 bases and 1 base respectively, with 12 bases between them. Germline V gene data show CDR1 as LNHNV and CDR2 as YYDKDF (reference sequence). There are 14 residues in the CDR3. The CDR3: CATRGLGGNTEAFF. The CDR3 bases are TGTGCCACCAGGGGGCTCGGGGGGAACACTGAAGCTTTCTTT.

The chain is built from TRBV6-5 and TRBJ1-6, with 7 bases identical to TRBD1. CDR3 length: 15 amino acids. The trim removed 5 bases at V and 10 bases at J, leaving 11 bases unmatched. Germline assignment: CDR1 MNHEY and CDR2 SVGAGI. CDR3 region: CASSREGGRGSPLHF. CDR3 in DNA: TGTGCCAGCAGTCGAGAAGGGGGCCGGGGCTCACCCCTCCACTTT.

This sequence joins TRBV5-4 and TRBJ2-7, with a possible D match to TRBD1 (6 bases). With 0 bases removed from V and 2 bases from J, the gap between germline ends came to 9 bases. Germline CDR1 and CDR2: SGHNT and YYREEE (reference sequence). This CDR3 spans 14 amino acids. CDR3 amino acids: CASSLAGDPYEQYF. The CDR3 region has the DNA TGTGCCAGCAGCTTGGCAGGGGACCCCTACGAGCAGTACTTC.

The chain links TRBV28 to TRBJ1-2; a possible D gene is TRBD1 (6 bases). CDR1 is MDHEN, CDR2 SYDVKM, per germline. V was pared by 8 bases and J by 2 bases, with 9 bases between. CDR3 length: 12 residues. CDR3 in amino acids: CASWGQNYGYTF. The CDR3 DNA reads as TGTGCCAGCTGGGGGCAGAACTATGGCTACACCTTC.

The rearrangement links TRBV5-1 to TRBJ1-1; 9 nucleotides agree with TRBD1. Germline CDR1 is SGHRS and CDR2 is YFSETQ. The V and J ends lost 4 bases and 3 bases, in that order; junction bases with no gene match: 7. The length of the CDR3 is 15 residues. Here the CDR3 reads CASSPGTGFDTEAFF. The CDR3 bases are TGCGCCAGCAGCCCAGGGACAGGGTTCGACACTGAAGCTTTCTTT.

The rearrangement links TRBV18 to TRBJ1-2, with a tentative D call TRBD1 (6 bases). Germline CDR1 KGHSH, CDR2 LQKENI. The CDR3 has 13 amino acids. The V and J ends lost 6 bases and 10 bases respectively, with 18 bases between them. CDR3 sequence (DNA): TGTGCCAGCTCCCTACAGGGAGTTAGCGACTACACCTTC. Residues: CASSLQGVSDYTF. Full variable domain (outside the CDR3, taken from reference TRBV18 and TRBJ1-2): NAGVMQNPRHLVRRRGQEARLRCSPMKGHSHVYWYRQLPEEGLKFMVYLQKENIIDESGMPKERFSAEFPKEGPSILRIQQVVRGDSAAYFCASSLQGVSDYTFGSGTRLTVV.

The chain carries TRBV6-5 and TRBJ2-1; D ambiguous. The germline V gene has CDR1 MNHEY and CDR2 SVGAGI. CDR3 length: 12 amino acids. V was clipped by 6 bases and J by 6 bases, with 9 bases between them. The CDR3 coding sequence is TGTGCCAGCAGAGACTTCTTCAATGAGCAGTTCTTC. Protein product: CASRDFFNEQFF.

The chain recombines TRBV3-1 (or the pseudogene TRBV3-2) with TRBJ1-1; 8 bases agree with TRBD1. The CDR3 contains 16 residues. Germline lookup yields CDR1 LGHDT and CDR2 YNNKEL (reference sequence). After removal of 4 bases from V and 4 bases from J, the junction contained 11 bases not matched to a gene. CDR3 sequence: CASSPSLQQGGTEAFF. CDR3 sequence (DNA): TGTGCCAGCAGCCCTAGTTTACAACAGGGGGGCACTGAAGCTTTCTTT.

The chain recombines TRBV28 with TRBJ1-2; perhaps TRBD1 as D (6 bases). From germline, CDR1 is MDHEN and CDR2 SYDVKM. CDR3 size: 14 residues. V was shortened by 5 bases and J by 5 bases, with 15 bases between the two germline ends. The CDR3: CASSKDSRTYGYTF. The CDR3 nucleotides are TGTGCCAGCAGTAAGGACAGTCGAACATATGGCTACACCTTC.

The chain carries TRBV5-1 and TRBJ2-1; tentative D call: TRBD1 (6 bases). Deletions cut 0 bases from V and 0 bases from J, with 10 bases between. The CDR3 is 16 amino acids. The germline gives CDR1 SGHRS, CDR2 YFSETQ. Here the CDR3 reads CASSLAAGVSYNEQFF. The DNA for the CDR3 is TGCGCCAGCAGCTTGGCCGCAGGGGTCTCCTACAATGAGCAGTTCTTC.